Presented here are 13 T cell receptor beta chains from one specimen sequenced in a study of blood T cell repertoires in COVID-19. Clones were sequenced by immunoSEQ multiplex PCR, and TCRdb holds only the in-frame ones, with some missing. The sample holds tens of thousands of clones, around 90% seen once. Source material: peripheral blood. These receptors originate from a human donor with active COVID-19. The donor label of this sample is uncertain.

The CDR3 is CASSEQTSSGNTIYF. The DNA of the CDR3 is TGTGCCAGCTCAGAACAGACAAGCTCTGGAAACACCATATATTTT. The genes are TRBV18 and TRBJ1-3; the D is unclear. The germline gives CDR1 KGHSH, CDR2 LQKENI. V lost 5 bases to trimming and J lost 0 bases, with 11 bases between them. The CDR3 spans 15 residues.

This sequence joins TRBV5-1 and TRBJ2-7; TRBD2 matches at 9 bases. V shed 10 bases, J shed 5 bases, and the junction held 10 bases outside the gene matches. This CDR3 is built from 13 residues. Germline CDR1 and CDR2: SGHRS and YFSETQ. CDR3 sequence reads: CARGDGGGDEQYF. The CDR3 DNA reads TGCGCCCGCGGGGACGGCGGGGGGGACGAGCAGTACTTC.

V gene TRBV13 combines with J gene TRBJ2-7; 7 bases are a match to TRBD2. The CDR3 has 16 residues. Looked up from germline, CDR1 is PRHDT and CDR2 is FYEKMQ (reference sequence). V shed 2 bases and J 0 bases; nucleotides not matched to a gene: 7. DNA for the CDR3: TGTGCCAGCAGCTTAACCTTGGGGGGGAGCTCCTACGAGCAGTACTTC. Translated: CASSLTLGGSSYEQYF.

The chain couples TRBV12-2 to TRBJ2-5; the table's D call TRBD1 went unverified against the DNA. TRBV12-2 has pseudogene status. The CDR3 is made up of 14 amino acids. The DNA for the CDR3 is TGTGCAAGTCGCTTGGTACAGTACCAAGAGACCCAGTACTTC. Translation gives CASRLVQYQETQYF.

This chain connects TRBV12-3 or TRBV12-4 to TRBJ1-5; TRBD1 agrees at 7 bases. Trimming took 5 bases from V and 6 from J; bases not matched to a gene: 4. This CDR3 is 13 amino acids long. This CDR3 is CASSTGAGQPQHF. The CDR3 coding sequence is TGTGCCAGCAGTACAGGGGCTGGTCAGCCCCAGCATTTT.

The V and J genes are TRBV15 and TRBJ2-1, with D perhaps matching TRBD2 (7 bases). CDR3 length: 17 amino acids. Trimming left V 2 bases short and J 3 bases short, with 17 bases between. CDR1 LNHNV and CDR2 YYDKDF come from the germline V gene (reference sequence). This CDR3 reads CATSRPRGGRDYNEQFF. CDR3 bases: TGTGCCACCAGCAGACCGAGGGGGGGGAGGGACTACAATGAGCAGTTCTTC.

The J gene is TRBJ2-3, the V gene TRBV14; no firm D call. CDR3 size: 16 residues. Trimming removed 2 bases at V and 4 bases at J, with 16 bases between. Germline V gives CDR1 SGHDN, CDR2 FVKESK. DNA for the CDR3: TGTGCCAGCAGCCAAACGATAGCAATCGGTCCAGATACGCAGTATTTT. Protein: CASSQTIAIGPDTQYF.

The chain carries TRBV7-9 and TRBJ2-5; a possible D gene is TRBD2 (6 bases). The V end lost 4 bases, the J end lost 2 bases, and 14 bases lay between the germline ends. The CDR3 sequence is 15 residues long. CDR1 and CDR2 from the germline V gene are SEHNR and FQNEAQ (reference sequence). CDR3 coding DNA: TGTGCCAGCAGCTCCCAATCTAGCGTACAAGAGACCCAGTACTTC. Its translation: CASSSQSSVQETQYF.

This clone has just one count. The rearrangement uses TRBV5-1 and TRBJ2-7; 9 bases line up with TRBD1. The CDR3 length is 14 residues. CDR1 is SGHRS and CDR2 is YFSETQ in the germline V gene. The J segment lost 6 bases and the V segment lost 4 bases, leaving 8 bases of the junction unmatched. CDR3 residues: CASSAPGQGGEQYF. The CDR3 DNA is TGCGCCAGCAGCGCCCCGGGACAGGGTGGCGAGCAGTACTTC.

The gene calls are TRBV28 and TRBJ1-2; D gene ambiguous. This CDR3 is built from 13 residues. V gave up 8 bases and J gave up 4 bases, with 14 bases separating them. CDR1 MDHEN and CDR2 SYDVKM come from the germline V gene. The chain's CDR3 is CASASRGLYGYTF. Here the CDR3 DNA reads TGTGCCAGCGCAAGCCGAGGGCTCTATGGCTACACCTTC.

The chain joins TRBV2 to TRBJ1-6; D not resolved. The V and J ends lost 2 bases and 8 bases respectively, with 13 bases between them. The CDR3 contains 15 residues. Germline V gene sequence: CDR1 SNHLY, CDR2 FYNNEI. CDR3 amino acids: CASSESWTGDSPLHF. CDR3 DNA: TGTGCCAGCAGTGAATCATGGACGGGAGATTCACCCCTCCACTTT.

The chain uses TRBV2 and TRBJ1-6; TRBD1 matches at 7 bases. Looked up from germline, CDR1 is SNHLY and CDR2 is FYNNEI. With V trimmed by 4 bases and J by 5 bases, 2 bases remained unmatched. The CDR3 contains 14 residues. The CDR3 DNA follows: TGTGCCAGCAGTGTAGGGACAGATAATTCACCCCTCCACTTT. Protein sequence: CASSVGTDNSPLHF.

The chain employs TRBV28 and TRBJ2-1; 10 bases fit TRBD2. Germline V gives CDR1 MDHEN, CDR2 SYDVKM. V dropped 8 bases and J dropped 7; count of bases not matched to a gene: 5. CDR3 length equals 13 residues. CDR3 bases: TGTGCCAGCCTTCTTAGCGGGAGGAATGAGCAGTTCTTC. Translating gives CASLLSGRNEQFF.